These 21 T cell receptor beta chains share one sample of origin, sequenced in a study of blood T cell repertoires in COVID-19. Only in-frame clones appear in the TCRdb table, and some are missing; sequencing was by immunoSEQ multiplex PCR. The sample lists 150,000 to 200,000 clones; under 90% were seen once. The sequenced sample was peripheral blood. Receptors originate from a man in his 60s with acute or convalescent COVID-19.

This sequence joins TRBV5-4 and TRBJ1-1, with a weak D call TRBD1 (6 bases). Germline values: CDR1 SGHNT, CDR2 YYREEE (reference sequence). The V end lost 5 bases, the J end lost 5 bases, and 19 bases lay between the germline ends. The CDR3 has 15 residues. The DNA of the CDR3 is TGTGCCAGCAGTCAGGACAGTTTGGATCGAACTGAAGCTTTCTTT. Translated, it gives CASSQDSLDRTEAFF.

V and J are TRBV27 and TRBJ2-5; the match to TRBD1 covers 9 bases. The ends lost 5 bases at V and 5 bases at J; junction bases unmatched: 9. The CDR3 covers 15 residues. Germline lookup yields CDR1 MNHEY and CDR2 SMNVEV (reference sequence). CDR3 nucleotide sequence: TGTGCCAGCAGTCGGACAGGGGCCAGAGCGGAGACCCAGTACTTC. Translation: CASSRTGARAETQYF.

J is TRBJ1-3 and V is TRBV9, with D perhaps TRBD1 (5 bases). The germline V gene has CDR1 SGDLS and CDR2 YYNGEE. This CDR3 spans 16 amino acids. Trimming stripped 2 bases from V and 2 bases from J, with 14 bases between. CDR3 residues: CASSVSSGVPGNTIYF. In DNA form, the CDR3 reads TGTGCCAGCAGCGTCAGTTCGGGGGTGCCTGGAAACACCATATATTTT.

The chain uses TRBV10-2 and TRBJ1-1; D is possibly TRBD1 (5 bases). The germline V gene has CDR1 WSHSY and CDR2 SAAADI. V was shortened by 8 bases and J by 0 bases, with 13 bases between the two germline ends. This CDR3 has 14 residues. In DNA, the CDR3 is TGCGCCAGCGGGACTTCGGATGTGAACACTGAAGCTTTCTTT. This codes for CASGTSDVNTEAFF.

V is TRBV12-3 or TRBV12-4 and J is TRBJ1-5; D remains ambiguous. Trimming took off 3 bases at V and 6 bases at J, with 9 bases between the two ends. The CDR3 contains 13 residues. This CDR3 is CASSLEGRQPQHF. The CDR3 DNA is TGTGCCAGCAGTTTGGAGGGTCGTCAGCCCCAGCATTTT.

This rearrangement joins TRBV2 to TRBJ1-4; D uncertain. V was shortened by 3 bases and J by 0 bases, with 5 bases between the two germline ends. The CDR3 totals 14 residues. Germline V gene data show CDR1 as SNHLY and CDR2 as FYNNEI. CDR3 DNA sequence: TGTGCCAGCAGTGATCGGGCAACTAATGAAAAACTGTTTTTT. Encoded protein: CASSDRATNEKLFF. The whole variable domain, filled in from reference TRBV2 and TRBJ1-4, reads EPEVTQTPSHQVTQMGQEVILRCVPISNHLYFYWYRQILGQKVEFLVSFYNNEISEKSEIFDDQFSVERPDGSNFTLKIRSTKLEDSAMYFCASSDRATNEKLFFGSGTQLSVL.

As to this clone: Given a far larger clone just one base away, this is likely a sequencing read error. This chain links TRBV7-2 with TRBJ2-7; D unclear. Trimming pared 5 bases from V and 0 bases from J, leaving 2 bases between. Germline assignment: CDR1 SGHTA and CDR2 FQGNSA. CDR3 length equals 11 residues. CDR3 amino acids: CASSHSYEQYF. CDR3 nucleotides: TGTGCCAGCAGCCACTCCTACGAGCAGTACTTC.

The rearrangement uses TRBV5-1 and TRBJ1-2, with 9 bases that match TRBD1. Per germline, CDR1 SGHRS and CDR2 YFSETQ. V trimming: 0 bases; J trimming: 7 bases; junction bases outside the gene matches: 7. The CDR3 is 15 residues long. The CDR3 is CASSLAGTGSSGYTF. CDR3 DNA sequence: TGCGCCAGCAGCTTGGCCGGGACAGGGTCGAGTGGCTACACCTTC.

This sequence joins TRBV4-1 and TRBJ1-5; the match to TRBD1 covers 7 bases. This CDR3 region has 15 residues. With 0 bases clipped from V and 7 bases from J, the junction kept 6 bases outside the gene matches. Germline values: CDR1 MGHRA, CDR2 YSYEKL. The CDR3, as DNA: TGCGCCAGCAGCCAAGAAAGTCCGGGACAGCAGCCCCAGCATTTT. It codes for CASSQESPGQQPQHF.

V is TRBV2 and J is TRBJ1-3; D might be TRBD1 (5 bases). The CDR3 is made up of 14 amino acids. The ends were cut back, 6 bases at V and 4 bases at J, with 13 bases in the middle. Germline values: CDR1 SNHLY, CDR2 FYNNEI. This CDR3 reads CASRTRVNGNTIYF. In nucleotides, the CDR3 is TGTGCCAGCAGGACCAGGGTCAACGGAAACACCATATATTTT.

This clone appeared a single time. The chain has TRBV2 and TRBJ2-7; TRBD2 agrees at 8 bases. J lost 2 bases, V lost 8 bases, and 17 bases had no gene match. This CDR3 spans 17 amino acids. Germline loops: CDR1 SNHLY, CDR2 FYNNEI. Here the CDR3 DNA reads TGTGCCAGCGACCCCCTGGGGAGTACGGGACTAGCCTACGAGCAGTACTTC. Protein sequence: CASDPLGSTGLAYEQYF.

The rearrangement joins TRBV24-1 to TRBJ2-7, with D perhaps matching TRBD1 (6 bases). The CDR3 consists of 15 residues. V was clipped by 0 bases and J by 1 base, with 9 bases between them. CDR1 is KGHDR, CDR2 SFDVKD, per germline. Here the CDR3 DNA reads TGTGCCACCAGTGATTTGAAGGGGGTATCCTACGAGCAGTACTTC. It is translated as CATSDLKGVSYEQYF.

V is TRBV6-6 and J is TRBJ1-2, with 7 bases lining up with TRBD1. Per the germline V gene, CDR1 is MNHNY and CDR2 is SVGAGI (reference sequence). The CDR3 is 13 amino acids. J was trimmed by 0 bases and V by 11 bases; bases with no gene match: 6. This CDR3 is CAVGDSPNYGYTF. The CDR3 coding sequence is TGTGCCGTGGGGGACAGCCCTAACTATGGCTACACCTTC.

The rearrangement joins TRBV24-1 to TRBJ2-1; D unclear. This CDR3 has 14 amino acids. Trimming removed 2 bases from V and 2 bases from J, with 6 bases in between. CDR1 and CDR2 (germline): KGHDR, SFDVKD. CDR3 protein: CATSDSLPYNEQFF. In DNA form, the CDR3 reads TGTGCCACCAGTGATTCCCTACCCTACAATGAGCAGTTCTTC.

The rearrangement joins TRBV9 to TRBJ1-1; 9 positions match TRBD1. V dropped 0 bases and J dropped 11; count of bases not matched to a gene: 11. The germline V gene encodes CDR1 SGDLS and CDR2 YYNGEE. The CDR3 runs 15 residues. In nucleotides, the CDR3 is TGTGCCAGCAGCGTAGGTAGGACAGGGGTTTCCGAGGCTTTCTTT. The encoded protein is CASSVGRTGVSEAFF.

The chain couples TRBV27 to TRBJ1-2, with D perhaps matching TRBD1 (6 bases). CDR1 and CDR2 from the germline V gene are MNHEY and SMNVEV (reference sequence). The CDR3 is made up of 13 amino acids. V gave up 3 bases and J gave up 6 bases, with 11 bases separating them. The CDR3 spells CASSFQGGHGYTF. CDR3 sequence (DNA): TGTGCCAGCAGTTTTCAAGGGGGTCATGGCTACACCTTC.

V and J are TRBV5-1 and TRBJ2-3; 8 positions match TRBD1. The CDR3 is made up of 15 amino acids. V lost 2 bases and J lost 2; bases outside the gene matches: 4. Germline V gene sequence: CDR1 SGHRS, CDR2 YFSETQ. CDR3 in amino acids: CASSLPTGATDTQYF. CDR3 nucleotides: TGCGCCAGCAGCTTACCGACAGGGGCCACAGATACGCAGTATTTT.

This clone was seen many times. This chain connects TRBV4-1 to TRBJ2-7; TRBD1 might be the D (5 bases). The CDR3 runs to 14 residues. In germline, CDR1 is MGHRA, CDR2 YSYEKL. The V end was cut by 4 bases, the J end by 3 bases, with 13 bases between. CDR3 sequence reads: CASSREPRGYEQYF. CDR3 nucleotides: TGCGCCAGCAGCCGAGAACCTAGGGGCTACGAGCAGTACTTC.

The rearrangement links TRBV5-1 to TRBJ2-1, with D uncertain. Germline CDR1 and CDR2: SGHRS and YFSETQ. Trimming took 0 bases from V and 0 from J, leaving 10 bases between them. This CDR3 region has 16 residues. CDR3 region: CASSLGLVASYNEQFF. In DNA, the CDR3 is TGCGCCAGCAGCTTGGGGCTCGTGGCCTCCTACAATGAGCAGTTCTTC.

The chain uses TRBV6-5 and TRBJ1-2, with D perhaps TRBD1 (5 bases). The CDR3 consists of 15 residues. With 6 bases removed from V and 8 bases from J, the gap between germline ends came to 22 bases. CDR1 MNHEY and CDR2 SVGAGI come from the germline V gene. CDR3 sequence (DNA): TGTGCCAGCAGGCCGGCCGGGAGGGGATACGGGGGCTACACCTTC. Encoded protein: CASRPAGRGYGGYTF.

The chain joins TRBV6-4 to TRBJ2-3; TRBD1 matches 7 bases. V trimming: 4 bases; J trimming: 0 bases; junction bases outside the gene matches: 10. This CDR3 is 17 amino acids long. From germline, CDR1 is MRHNA and CDR2 SNTAGT. The CDR3 DNA reads as TGTGCCAGCAGTGGGAGACAGGGAGTCTCTAGCACAGATACGCAGTATTTT. Protein: CASSGRQGVSSTDTQYF.